This T cell receptor beta chain was sequenced during a study of human T cells and chemical hapten exposure. TCRdb reprocessed the RACE reads via MiXCR and lists one record per CDR3 protein. The sample holds tens of thousands of distinct CDR3 sequences, under 15% seen once. CDR1 and CDR2 from the germline V gene are LNHNV and YYDKDF (reference sequence). The J segment lost 4 bases and the V segment lost 3 bases, leaving 7 bases of the junction unmatched. This CDR3 is built from 15 residues. Time point here: patch test 3, about 24 weeks after DPC sensitization. Treatment described: therapeutic diphenylcyclopropenone sensitization with weekly scalp DPC. This clonotype showed up many times. Its antigen is not known. The study's findings and limits: Since the donors had alopecia, their immune response may not be the same as that of healthy people.

This sequence originates from a man aged 25 to 40 with alopecia areata. Some clones in this sample may be carry-over from other donors' samples. The chain uses TRBV15 and TRBJ2-5; the match to TRBD1 covers 8 bases. This specimen was whole blood, taken in connection with sensitization to the hapten diphenylcyclopropenone (DPC). The CDR3 nucleotides read TGTGCCACCAGCAGGGTGGACAGGGCTGGAGAGACCCAGTACTTC. Its translation: CATSRVDRAGETQYF.